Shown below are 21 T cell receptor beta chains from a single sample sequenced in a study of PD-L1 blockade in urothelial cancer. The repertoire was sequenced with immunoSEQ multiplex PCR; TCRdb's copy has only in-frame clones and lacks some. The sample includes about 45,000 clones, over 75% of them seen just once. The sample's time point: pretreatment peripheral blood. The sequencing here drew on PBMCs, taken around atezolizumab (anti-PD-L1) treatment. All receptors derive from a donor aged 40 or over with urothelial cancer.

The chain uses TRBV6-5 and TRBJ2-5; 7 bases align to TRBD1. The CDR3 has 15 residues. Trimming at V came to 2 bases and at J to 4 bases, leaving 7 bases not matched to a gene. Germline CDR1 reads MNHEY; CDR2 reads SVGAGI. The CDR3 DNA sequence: TGTGCCAGCAGTTACGTCGACAGGGTCGGAGAGACCCAGTACTTC. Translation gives CASSYVDRVGETQYF.

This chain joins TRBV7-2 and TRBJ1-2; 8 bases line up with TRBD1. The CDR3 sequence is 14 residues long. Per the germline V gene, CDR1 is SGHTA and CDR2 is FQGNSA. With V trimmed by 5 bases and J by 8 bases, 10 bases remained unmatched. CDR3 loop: CASSKGQAGAGYTF. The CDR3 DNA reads TGTGCCAGCAGCAAGGGACAGGCAGGGGCCGGCTACACCTTC.

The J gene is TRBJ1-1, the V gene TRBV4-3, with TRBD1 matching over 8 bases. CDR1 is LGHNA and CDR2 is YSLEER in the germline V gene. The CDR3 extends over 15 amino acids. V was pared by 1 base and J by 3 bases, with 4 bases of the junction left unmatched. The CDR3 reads CASSQGQQGDTEAFF. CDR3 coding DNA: TGCGCCAGCAGCCAAGGTCAACAGGGGGACACTGAAGCTTTCTTT.

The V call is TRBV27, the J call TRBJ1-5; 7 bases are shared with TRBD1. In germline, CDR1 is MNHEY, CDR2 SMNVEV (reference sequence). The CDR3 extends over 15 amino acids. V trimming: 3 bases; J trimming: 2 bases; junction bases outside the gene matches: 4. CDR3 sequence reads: CASSFSQGGNQPQHF. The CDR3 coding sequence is TGTGCCAGCAGTTTTAGCCAGGGGGGCAATCAGCCCCAGCATTTT.

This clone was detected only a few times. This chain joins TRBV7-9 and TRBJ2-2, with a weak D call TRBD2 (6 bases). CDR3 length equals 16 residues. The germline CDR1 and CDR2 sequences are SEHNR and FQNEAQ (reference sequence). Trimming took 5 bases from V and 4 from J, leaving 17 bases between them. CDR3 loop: CASSPLGDWGTGELFF. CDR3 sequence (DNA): TGTGCCAGCAGCCCCCTCGGGGACTGGGGCACCGGGGAGCTGTTTTTT.

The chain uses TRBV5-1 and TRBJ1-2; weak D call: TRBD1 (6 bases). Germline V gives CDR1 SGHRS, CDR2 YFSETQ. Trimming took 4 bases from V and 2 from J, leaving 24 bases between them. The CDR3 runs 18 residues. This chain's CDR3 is CASSPLGRSRQDNYGYTF. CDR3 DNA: TGCGCCAGCAGCCCCCTGGGGCGTAGCCGACAGGACAACTATGGCTACACCTTC.

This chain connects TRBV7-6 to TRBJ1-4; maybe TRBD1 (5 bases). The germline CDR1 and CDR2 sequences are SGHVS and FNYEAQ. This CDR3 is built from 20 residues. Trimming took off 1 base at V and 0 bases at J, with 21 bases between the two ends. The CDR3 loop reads CASSLVSPRGRRATNEKLFF. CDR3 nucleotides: TGTGCCAGCAGCTTAGTGAGCCCTAGGGGCCGTCGGGCAACTAATGAAAAACTGTTTTTT.

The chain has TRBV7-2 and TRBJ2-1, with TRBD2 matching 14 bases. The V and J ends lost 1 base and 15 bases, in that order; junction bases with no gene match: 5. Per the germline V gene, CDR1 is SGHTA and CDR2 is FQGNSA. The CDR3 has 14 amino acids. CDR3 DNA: TGTGCCAGCAGCTTAGGGACTAGCGGGAGGTCGCCGTTCTTC. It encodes CASSLGTSGRSPFF.

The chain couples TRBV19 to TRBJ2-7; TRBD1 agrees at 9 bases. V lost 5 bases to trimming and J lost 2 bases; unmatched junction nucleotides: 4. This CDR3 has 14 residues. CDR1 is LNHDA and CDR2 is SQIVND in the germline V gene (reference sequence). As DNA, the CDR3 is TGTGCCAGTAGTCCAAGGACAGGGGCCTACGAGCAGTACTTC. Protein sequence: CASSPRTGAYEQYF.

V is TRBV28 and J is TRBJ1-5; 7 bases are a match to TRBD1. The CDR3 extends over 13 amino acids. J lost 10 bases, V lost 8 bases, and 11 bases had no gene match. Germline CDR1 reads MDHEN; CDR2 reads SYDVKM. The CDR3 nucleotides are TGTGCCAGCCAGGGGGACCCAGGTTTCCCCCAGCATTTT. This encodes CASQGDPGFPQHF.

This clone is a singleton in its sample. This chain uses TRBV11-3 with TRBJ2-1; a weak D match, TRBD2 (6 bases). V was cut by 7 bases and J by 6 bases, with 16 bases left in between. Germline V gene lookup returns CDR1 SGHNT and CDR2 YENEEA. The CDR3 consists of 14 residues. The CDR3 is CASTNLGGVNEQFF. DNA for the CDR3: TGTGCCAGCACTAACCTCGGGGGTGTCAATGAGCAGTTCTTC.

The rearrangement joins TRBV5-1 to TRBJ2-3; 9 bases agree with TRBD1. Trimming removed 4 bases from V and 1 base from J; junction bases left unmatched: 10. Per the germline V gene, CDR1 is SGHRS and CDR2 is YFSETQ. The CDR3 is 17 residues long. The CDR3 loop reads CASSPTGTGIGTDTQYF. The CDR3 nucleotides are TGCGCCAGCAGCCCAACCGGGACAGGGATTGGCACAGATACGCAGTATTTT.

This CDR3 reads CASSLGQVLAYEQYF. The DNA of the CDR3 is TGCGCCAGCAGCCTGGGACAGGTTTTGGCCTACGAGCAGTACTTC. The chain employs TRBV4-1 and TRBJ2-7; 8 bases align to TRBD1. The J segment lost 2 bases and the V segment lost 4 bases, leaving 7 bases of the junction unmatched. The CDR3 contains 15 residues. CDR1 and CDR2 (germline): MGHRA, YSYEKL.

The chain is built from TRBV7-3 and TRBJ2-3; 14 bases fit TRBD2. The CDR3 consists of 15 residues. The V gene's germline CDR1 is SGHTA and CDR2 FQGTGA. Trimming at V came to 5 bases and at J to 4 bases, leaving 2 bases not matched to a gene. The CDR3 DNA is TGTGCCAGCAGCCCGGGACTAGCGGGAGCAGATACGCAGTATTTT. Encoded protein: CASSPGLAGADTQYF.

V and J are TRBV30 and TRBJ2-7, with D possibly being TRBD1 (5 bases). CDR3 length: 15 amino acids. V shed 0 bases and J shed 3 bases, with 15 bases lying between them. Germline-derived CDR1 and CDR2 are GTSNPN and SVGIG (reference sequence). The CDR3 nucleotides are TGTGCCTGGAGTGTAGGCCCACAGGTATTCTACGAGCAGTACTTC. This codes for CAWSVGPQVFYEQYF.

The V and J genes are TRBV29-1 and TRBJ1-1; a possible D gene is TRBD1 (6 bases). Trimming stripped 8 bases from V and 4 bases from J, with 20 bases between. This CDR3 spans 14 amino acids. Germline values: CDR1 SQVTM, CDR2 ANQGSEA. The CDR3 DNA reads TGCAGCTCAAAAAGGGACCAGGGGTCCACTGAAGCTTTCTTT. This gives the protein CSSKRDQGSTEAFF.

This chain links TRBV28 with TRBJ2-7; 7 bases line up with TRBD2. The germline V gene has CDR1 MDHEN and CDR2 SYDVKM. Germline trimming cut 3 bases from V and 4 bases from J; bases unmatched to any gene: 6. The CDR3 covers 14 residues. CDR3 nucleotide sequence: TGTGCCAGCAGTTTCCGTCTAGCGGCGTACGAGCAGTACTTC. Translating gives CASSFRLAAYEQYF.

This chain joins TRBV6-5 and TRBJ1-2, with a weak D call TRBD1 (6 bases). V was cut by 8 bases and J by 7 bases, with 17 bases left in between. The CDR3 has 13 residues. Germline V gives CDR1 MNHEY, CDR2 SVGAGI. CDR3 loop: CASGPGTLIGYTF. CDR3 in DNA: TGTGCCAGCGGTCCCGGGACATTGATTGGCTACACCTTC.

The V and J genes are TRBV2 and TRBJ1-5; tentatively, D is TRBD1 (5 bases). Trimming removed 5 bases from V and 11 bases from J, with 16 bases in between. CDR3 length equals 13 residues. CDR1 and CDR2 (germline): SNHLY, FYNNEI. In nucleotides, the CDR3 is TGTGCCAGCAGTCCGACAGAACGGGTAGCCCAGCATTTT. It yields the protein CASSPTERVAQHF.

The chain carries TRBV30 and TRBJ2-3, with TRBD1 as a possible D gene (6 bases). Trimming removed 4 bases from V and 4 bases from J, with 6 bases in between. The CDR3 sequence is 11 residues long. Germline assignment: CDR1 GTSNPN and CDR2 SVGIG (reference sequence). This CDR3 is CAWTGADTQYF. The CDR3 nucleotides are TGTGCCTGGACAGGGGCAGATACGCAGTATTTT.

CDR3 in DNA: TGCGCCAGCAGCCAAGAAGCCAGGGGCCCCAATCAGCCCCAGCATTTT. Protein: CASSQEARGPNQPQHF. The gene calls are TRBV4-3 and TRBJ1-5; tentatively, D is TRBD1 (6 bases). The CDR3 totals 16 residues. V was clipped by 0 bases and J by 3 bases, with 12 bases between them. Germline CDR1 reads LGHNA; CDR2 reads YSLEER.